This T cell receptor beta chain is drawn from a study of blood T cells in healthy people across ages. Overall study findings and caveats: More naive CD4+ cells and higher diversity marked long-lived donors relative to aged donors.

Peripheral blood samples of 9.5 to 10 milliliters were drawn from each donor. Germline V gene lookup returns CDR1 MGHRA and CDR2 YSYEKL. The CDR3 is made up of 14 amino acids. V was cut by 4 bases and J by 6 bases, with 15 bases left in between. Details on this clonotype: The antigen is unknown.

Primers used in a second PCR of roughly 6 to 11 cycles were a sample-barcoded 5' primer and a J-beta primer mix. A template-switch adaptor that had 12 random nucleotides put a tag on each cDNA molecule. In TCRdb, the 5' RACE reads were re-called with MiXCR into one record per CDR3 protein. The table lists just over 1 million distinct CDR3 sequences, 40% to 45% of them singletons, with under 20% in the top ten. The sequence derives from an older woman in good health. Sample: blood. The V call is TRBV4-1, the J call TRBJ1-2, with D possibly being TRBD1 (6 bases). The CDR3 region is CASSREGTLDGYTF. CDR3 bases: TGCGCCAGCAGCCGAGAAGGGACATTGGATGGCTACACCTTC.